This is a list of T cell receptor beta chains from one sample in a study of identical twins. One entry per CDR3 protein results from TCRdb running MiXCR on the 5' RACE reads. This table holds some 260,000 distinct CDR3 sequences, over 12% found once. Sequencing was done on a sample of memory (CD45RO+) T cells sorted from blood. Receptor source: a woman between 18 and 29 years old in good health. Both conserved end residues are part of each CDR3. Each record gives: J gene, clone size, V gene, CDR3 length, D gene, CDR3 DNA, CDR3 protein. The D gene is left open where the match is weak. Clone size appears in some rows only: once, few, many, or a class for an expanded clone.

J: TRBJ1-2; size: NA; V: TRBV20-1; length: 15; D: NA; DNA: TGCAGTGCTAGTCCTGAAGGCAAAGCTAACTATGGCTACACCTTC; CDR3: CSASPEGKANYGYTF
J: TRBJ2-1; size: NA; V: TRBV11-3; length: 15; D: TRBD2; DNA: TGTGCCAGCAGCTCCTTAGCGGGAGACAACGATGAGCAGTTCTTC; CDR3: CASSSLAGDNDEQFF
J: TRBJ2-7; size: many; V: TRBV29-1; length: 13; D: TRBD1; DNA: TGCAGCGTGCTAGGGGGCGGATTCTACGAGCAGTACTTC; CDR3: CSVLGGGFYEQYF
J: TRBJ1-2; size: many; V: TRBV20-1; length: 14; D: TRBD1; DNA: TGCAGTGCTAACCCGGGACAGAGTAACTATGGCTACACCTTC; CDR3: CSANPGQSNYGYTF
J: TRBJ1-5; size: NA; V: TRBV27; length: 15; D: TRBD1; DNA: TGTGCCAGCAGTAGGGGAGGGGGCGGCAATCAGCCCCAGCATTTT; CDR3: CASSRGGGGNQPQHF
J: TRBJ2-3; size: many; V: TRBV3-1; length: 13; D: NA; DNA: TGTGCCAGCAGCCTGACTCCTAGGGATACGCAGTATTTT; CDR3: CASSLTPRDTQYF
J: TRBJ2-3; size: NA; V: TRBV30; length: 17; D: NA; DNA: TGTGCCTGGAGTGCCCGTCCAACTAGAAAAAACACAGATACGCAGTATTTT; CDR3: CAWSARPTRKNTDTQYF
J: TRBJ2-2; size: once; V: TRBV5-6; length: 14; D: NA; DNA: TGTGCCAGCAGCTTCGGCATCCTCTCCGGGGAGCTGTTTTTT; CDR3: CASSFGILSGELFF
J: TRBJ2-1; size: few; V: TRBV6-2/TRBV6-3; length: 13; D: TRBD1; DNA: TGTGCCAGCAGTAAATACAGGGGGAATGAGCAGTTCTTC; CDR3: CASSKYRGNEQFF
J: TRBJ2-5; size: many; V: TRBV11-2; length: 16; D: NA; DNA: TGTGCCAGCAGCTCCAATCTTAAGGGGGGAGGAGAGACCCAGTACTTC; CDR3: CASSSNLKGGGETQYF
J: TRBJ2-1; size: few; V: TRBV3-1; length: 13; D: NA; DNA: TGTGCCAGCAGCCATACAGAATACAATGAGCAGTTCTTC; CDR3: CASSHTEYNEQFF
J: TRBJ2-3; size: NA; V: TRBV20-1; length: 13; D: TRBD1; DNA: TGCAGTGCTTCGTTGACAGGGATAGATACGCAGTATTTT; CDR3: CSASLTGIDTQYF
J: TRBJ2-7; size: NA; V: TRBV5-6; length: 11; D: NA; DNA: TGTGCCAGCAGCCGCTTGGACGAGCAGTACTTC; CDR3: CASSRLDEQYF
J: TRBJ1-5; size: NA; V: TRBV20-1; length: 13; D: TRBD1; DNA: TGCAGTGCTGCCCGGACAGGGCGGCAGCCCCAGCATTTT; CDR3: CSAARTGRQPQHF
J: TRBJ2-7; size: few; V: TRBV2; length: 13; D: NA; DNA: TGTGCCAGCAGTGATCAGGGGGGGTACGAGCAGTACTTC; CDR3: CASSDQGGYEQYF
J: TRBJ2-1; size: many; V: TRBV20-1; length: 14; D: NA; DNA: TGCAGTGCTCAGAGGGGGGTTTCCTACAATGAGCAGTTCTTC; CDR3: CSAQRGVSYNEQFF
J: TRBJ2-5; size: NA; V: TRBV12-3/TRBV12-4; length: 15; D: TRBD1; DNA: TGTGCCAGCAGTTTTTGGGACAGCCCTCGAGAGACCCAGTACTTC; CDR3: CASSFWDSPRETQYF
J: TRBJ2-7; size: few; V: TRBV4-3; length: 15; D: TRBD2; DNA: TGCGCCAGCAGCCAAGGACTAGCGGGACATCGCAGCTTGTACTTC; CDR3: CASSQGLAGHRSLYF
J: TRBJ2-7; size: many; V: TRBV6-5; length: 11; D: NA; DNA: TGTGCCAGCAGTCGAGGAGGGGAGCAGTACTTC; CDR3: CASSRGGEQYF
J: TRBJ1-2; size: many; V: TRBV3-1; length: 12; D: NA; DNA: TGTGCCAGCAGCCAAGATGGACGAGGCTACACCTTC; CDR3: CASSQDGRGYTF
J: TRBJ2-1; size: few; V: TRBV5-6; length: 15; D: NA; DNA: TGTGCCAGCAGTTTCAGGGAAGGCCTGGGCAATGAGCAGTTCTTC; CDR3: CASSFREGLGNEQFF
J: TRBJ1-5; size: many; V: TRBV6-1; length: 14; D: NA; DNA: TGTGCCAGCAGCCCCGGATCAGGGGATCAGCCCCAGCATTTT; CDR3: CASSPGSGDQPQHF
J: TRBJ2-7; size: NA; V: TRBV5-5; length: 13; D: NA; DNA: TGTGCCAGCGGCGCAGGGCTCATCTACGAGCAGTACTTC; CDR3: CASGAGLIYEQYF
J: TRBJ2-3; size: NA; V: TRBV2; length: 11; D: NA; DNA: TGTGCCAGCAGCCCGGACTGGGTTCGGTATTTT; CDR3: CASSPDWVRYF
J: TRBJ2-1; size: NA; V: TRBV14; length: 17; D: TRBD2; DNA: TGTGCCAGCAGCGAGCTAATTAGCGGGGGGGGATACAATGAGCAGTTCTTC; CDR3: CASSELISGGGYNEQFF
J: TRBJ2-1; size: NA; V: TRBV7-2; length: 15; D: TRBD2; DNA: TGTGCCAGCAGCTTGTCGGCGGGAGTGTCTAATGAGCAGTTCTTC; CDR3: CASSLSAGVSNEQFF
J: TRBJ2-1; size: few; V: TRBV18; length: 14; D: NA; DNA: TGTGCCAGCTCACCTACGGACTCGGACAATGAGCAGTTCTTC; CDR3: CASSPTDSDNEQFF
J: TRBJ2-1; size: many; V: TRBV7-3; length: 15; D: NA; DNA: TGTGCCAGCAGCTTTACCGGTAGACGTCATAATGAGCAGTTCTTC; CDR3: CASSFTGRRHNEQFF
J: TRBJ2-2; size: few; V: TRBV6-2/TRBV6-3; length: 14; D: NA; DNA: TGTGCCAGCAGTCAAACTAGGAACACCGGGGAGCTGTTTTTT; CDR3: CASSQTRNTGELFF
J: TRBJ2-3; size: NA; V: TRBV5-1; length: 14; D: NA; DNA: TGCGCCAGCAGCTTGGGGGGCTTGGGAGATACGCAGTATTTT; CDR3: CASSLGGLGDTQYF
J: TRBJ2-7; size: NA; V: TRBV9; length: 14; D: NA; DNA: TGTGCCAGCAGCACAGGAGGGGGGGCCTACGAGCAGTACTTC; CDR3: CASSTGGGAYEQYF
J: TRBJ2-3; size: few; V: TRBV5-1; length: 15; D: NA; DNA: TGCGCCAGCAGCCGCATGCCGGGGAGCACAGATACGCAGTATTTT; CDR3: CASSRMPGSTDTQYF
J: TRBJ2-4; size: few; V: TRBV20-1; length: 14; D: NA; DNA: TGCAGTGCTATCCCAGAAATAGCCAAAAACATTCAGTACTTC; CDR3: CSAIPEIAKNIQYF
J: TRBJ2-1; size: few; V: TRBV9; length: 17; D: NA; DNA: TGTGCCAGCAGCGTAGCTGTGGGAGCGCCCACGGGGGATGAGCAGTTCTTC; CDR3: CASSVAVGAPTGDEQFF
J: TRBJ1-1; size: NA; V: TRBV25-1; length: 12; D: NA; DNA: TGTGCCAGCAGGGATGGGAACACTGAAGCTTTCTTT; CDR3: CASRDGNTEAFF
J: TRBJ2-1; size: NA; V: TRBV6-1; length: 15; D: TRBD1; DNA: TGTGCCAGCAGAATCAGACAGGGGTACTACAATGAGCAGTTCTTC; CDR3: CASRIRQGYYNEQFF
J: TRBJ2-7; size: NA; V: TRBV6-2/TRBV6-3; length: 12; D: NA; DNA: TGTGCCAGCACAAACCCCGGCTACGAGCAGTACTTC; CDR3: CASTNPGYEQYF
J: TRBJ1-2; size: few; V: TRBV20-1; length: 13; D: NA; DNA: TGCAGTGCTATAAGGAGGGAACAGGGCGGCTACACCTTC; CDR3: CSAIRREQGGYTF
J: TRBJ1-5; size: NA; V: TRBV12-3/TRBV12-4; length: 14; D: NA; DNA: TGTGCCAGCAGGGTAGAGGGCTGGAATCAGCCCCAGCATTTT; CDR3: CASRVEGWNQPQHF
J: TRBJ2-5; size: few; V: TRBV7-2; length: 16; D: NA; DNA: TGTGCCAGCAGCTTAGGCCCCCGCCTAGTACGTGAGACCCAGTACTTC; CDR3: CASSLGPRLVRETQYF
J: TRBJ2-3; size: NA; V: TRBV7-2; length: 16; D: TRBD2; DNA: TGTGCCAGCAGCGCTCTAGCGGGAGGGCCCTCAGATACGCAGTATTTT; CDR3: CASSALAGGPSDTQYF
J: TRBJ1-3; size: few; V: TRBV19; length: 15; D: NA; DNA: TGTGCCAGTAGTATAGCCGGCAGCTCTGGAAACACCATATATTTT; CDR3: CASSIAGSSGNTIYF
J: TRBJ2-7; size: few; V: TRBV5-6; length: 16; D: TRBD1; DNA: TGTGCCAGCAGCTTGATGGGGACAGGGGGCCAGTACGAGCAGTACTTC; CDR3: CASSLMGTGGQYEQYF